A selection of T cell receptor beta chains follows, all from one sample in a study of regulatory dendritic cells for organ transplantation. The repertoire was sequenced with immunoSEQ multiplex PCR; TCRdb's copy has only in-frame clones and lacks some. There are about 20,000 clones in the sample; 85% occur only once, and about 0.26% lies in the top ten. These TCRs' antigens remain unknown. The sample taken for sequencing was naive CD4+ T cells from blood cultured with dendritic cells. The origin of the receptors is a human donor in good health. CDR3s include the opening cysteine and the closing phenylalanine or tryptophan. Each record gives: CDR3 protein, CDR3 DNA, clone size, V gene, D gene, J gene. A D gene is named only where the DNA matches it firmly. Where a row states a size, it is once, few, many or the class of an expanded clone; other rows omit it.

CDR3 protein: CASSFQNQETQYF
CDR3 DNA: TGTGCCAGCAGCTTCCAGAACCAAGAGACCCAGTACTTC
clone size: .
V gene: TRBV7-2
D gene: .
J gene: TRBJ2-5

CDR3 protein: CATSRDGLFQNTEAFF
CDR3 DNA: TGTGCCACCAGCAGAGATGGTCTATTTCAGAACACTGAAGCTTTCTTT
clone size: .
V gene: TRBV15
D gene: .
J gene: TRBJ1-1

CDR3 protein: CASSAYSRTNYGYTF
CDR3 DNA: TGTGCCAGCAGTGCGTATAGCAGGACTAACTATGGCTACACCTTC
clone size: few
V gene: TRBV2
D gene: .
J gene: TRBJ1-2

CDR3 protein: CASSQDITHYGYTF
CDR3 DNA: TGCGCCAGCAGCCAAGATATTACCCACTATGGCTACACCTTC
clone size: .
V gene: TRBV4-1
D gene: .
J gene: TRBJ1-2

CDR3 protein: CASSFLNNYEQYF
CDR3 DNA: TGTGCCAGCAGTTTCCTAAACAACTACGAGCAGTACTTC
clone size: few
V gene: TRBV27
D gene: .
J gene: TRBJ2-7

CDR3 protein: CASSGGGRLDTGELFF
CDR3 DNA: TGTGCCAGCAGCGGGGGGGGCAGGCTTGACACCGGGGAGCTGTTTTTT
clone size: .
V gene: TRBV7-6
D gene: .
J gene: TRBJ2-2

CDR3 protein: CASAVGRGETQYF
CDR3 DNA: TGTGCCAGCGCGGTGGGACGAGGAGAGACCCAGTACTTC
clone size: .
V gene: TRBV5-5
D gene: .
J gene: TRBJ2-5

CDR3 protein: CASRSGLAGGPSYNEQFF
CDR3 DNA: TGTGCCAGCAGGTCCGGACTAGCGGGAGGGCCTTCCTACAATGAGCAGTTCTTC
clone size: once
V gene: TRBV7-2
D gene: TRBD2
J gene: TRBJ2-1

CDR3 protein: CSVGQRLGTEAFF
CDR3 DNA: TGCAGCGTTGGGCAGCGATTGGGTACTGAAGCTTTCTTT
clone size: .
V gene: TRBV29-1
D gene: .
J gene: TRBJ1-1

CDR3 protein: CASSLGGLNTEAFF
CDR3 DNA: TGTGCCAGCAGCTTGGGAGGGCTGAACACTGAAGCTTTCTTT
clone size: .
V gene: TRBV7-9
D gene: .
J gene: TRBJ1-1

CDR3 protein: CASSPLSRVEAFF
CDR3 DNA: TGTGCCAGCAGTCCCTTAAGCAGGGTTGAAGCTTTCTTT
clone size: .
V gene: TRBV27
D gene: .
J gene: TRBJ1-1

CDR3 protein: CASSESGVRGVWGYTF
CDR3 DNA: TGTGCCAGCAGTGAATCCGGGGTCAGGGGGGTTTGGGGCTACACCTTC
clone size: .
V gene: TRBV25-1
D gene: TRBD1
J gene: TRBJ1-2

CDR3 protein: CAWNRVGEQYF
CDR3 DNA: TGTGCCTGGAACAGAGTGGGAGAGCAGTACTTC
clone size: .
V gene: TRBV30
D gene: .
J gene: TRBJ2-7

CDR3 protein: CASSRGTGRGNQPQHF
CDR3 DNA: TGTGCCAGTAGTAGAGGGACAGGGCGAGGCAATCAGCCCCAGCATTTT
clone size: .
V gene: TRBV19
D gene: TRBD1
J gene: TRBJ1-5

CDR3 protein: CASSPRLAGGRNTGELFF
CDR3 DNA: TGTGCCAGCTCACCGAGACTAGCGGGAGGACGTAACACCGGGGAGCTGTTTTTT
clone size: .
V gene: TRBV18
D gene: TRBD2
J gene: TRBJ2-2

CDR3 protein: CASSEVGARETQYF
CDR3 DNA: TGTGCCAGCAGCGAAGTAGGGGCAAGGGAGACCCAGTACTTC
clone size: .
V gene: TRBV7-6
D gene: .
J gene: TRBJ2-5

CDR3 protein: CASSQFGTGGFDGYTF
CDR3 DNA: TGTGCCAGCTCACAATTCGGGACAGGGGGCTTCGATGGCTACACCTTC
clone size: .
V gene: TRBV18
D gene: TRBD1
J gene: TRBJ1-2

CDR3 protein: CASSLDRFMGTASIHGYTF
CDR3 DNA: TGTGCCAGCAGCTTAGATAGGTTTATGGGGACAGCCTCAATCCATGGCTACACCTTC
clone size: once
V gene: TRBV7-3
D gene: TRBD1
J gene: TRBJ1-2

CDR3 protein: CASKEGQAGNTIYF
CDR3 DNA: TGTGCCAGCAAGGAGGGACAGGCTGGAAACACCATATATTTT
clone size: few
V gene: TRBV28
D gene: TRBD1
J gene: TRBJ1-3

CDR3 protein: CASSLTSLDGYTF
CDR3 DNA: TGTGCCAGCAGCTTGACCAGTCTTGATGGCTACACCTTC
clone size: .
V gene: TRBV5-4
D gene: .
J gene: TRBJ1-2

CDR3 protein: CASSLGWDRVGGYTF
CDR3 DNA: TGTGCCAGCAGCTTAGGATGGGACAGGGTGGGCGGCTACACCTTC
clone size: .
V gene: TRBV7-9
D gene: TRBD1
J gene: TRBJ1-2

CDR3 protein: CASTAGGLDIQYF
CDR3 DNA: TGTGCCAGCACAGCGGGAGGGCTTGACATTCAGTACTTC
clone size: .
V gene: TRBV7-2
D gene: TRBD2
J gene: TRBJ2-4

CDR3 protein: CASSYQGGVYEQYF
CDR3 DNA: TGTGCCAGCAGTTACCAGGGGGGAGTCTACGAGCAGTACTTC
clone size: .
V gene: TRBV6-6
D gene: .
J gene: TRBJ2-7

CDR3 protein: CASSEAIVGPGQGAQGYGYTF
CDR3 DNA: TGTGCCAGCAGTGAAGCAATTGTGGGCCCTGGGCAGGGGGCGCAGGGCTATGGCTACACCTTC
clone size: .
V gene: TRBV6-1
D gene: TRBD1
J gene: TRBJ1-2

CDR3 protein: CASSQGTGDKPQHF
CDR3 DNA: TGCGCCAGCAGCCAAGGGACAGGGGATAAGCCCCAGCATTTT
clone size: .
V gene: TRBV4-1
D gene: TRBD1
J gene: TRBJ1-5

CDR3 protein: CASSMLLGGNNEKLFF
CDR3 DNA: TGTGCCAGCAGTATGCTATTGGGAGGGAATAATGAAAAACTGTTTTTT
clone size: .
V gene: TRBV2
D gene: .
J gene: TRBJ1-4

CDR3 protein: CAISESGVEKLFF
CDR3 DNA: TGTGCCATCAGTGAGTCAGGCGTCGAAAAACTGTTTTTT
clone size: .
V gene: TRBV10-3
D gene: .
J gene: TRBJ1-4

CDR3 protein: CASRSRQGSVQPQHF
CDR3 DNA: TGTGCCAGCAGATCCCGACAGGGTAGCGTTCAGCCCCAGCATTTT
clone size: .
V gene: TRBV2
D gene: TRBD1
J gene: TRBJ1-5

CDR3 protein: CASSQEGTGAFYGYTF
CDR3 DNA: TGCGCCAGCAGCCAAGAAGGGACAGGGGCCTTCTATGGCTACACCTTC
clone size: .
V gene: TRBV4-3
D gene: TRBD1
J gene: TRBJ1-2

CDR3 protein: CASSLVWGSSGNTIYF
CDR3 DNA: TGTGCCAGCAGCTTAGTATGGGGGAGCTCTGGAAACACCATATATTTT
clone size: .
V gene: TRBV7-9
D gene: .
J gene: TRBJ1-3

CDR3 protein: CASSLNGQSTDTQYF
CDR3 DNA: TGTGCCAGCAGCTTAAATGGACAGTCCACAGATACGCAGTATTTT
clone size: .
V gene: TRBV7-2
D gene: .
J gene: TRBJ2-3

CDR3 protein: CASSIGQQETQYF
CDR3 DNA: TGCGCCAGCAGCATCGGACAGCAAGAGACCCAGTACTTC
clone size: .
V gene: TRBV5-1
D gene: .
J gene: TRBJ2-5

CDR3 protein: CASSPQGGGGYGYTF
CDR3 DNA: TGTGCCAGCAGCCCCCAGGGAGGGGGCGGGTATGGCTACACCTTC
clone size: .
V gene: TRBV7-3
D gene: TRBD1
J gene: TRBJ1-2

CDR3 protein: CASSQFGLTEAFF
CDR3 DNA: TGTGCCAGCAGCCAGTTCGGCCTGACTGAAGCTTTCTTT
clone size: .
V gene: TRBV4-2
D gene: .
J gene: TRBJ1-1

CDR3 protein: CAISGPSQETQYF
CDR3 DNA: TGTGCCATCAGTGGACCGAGCCAAGAGACCCAGTACTTC
clone size: .
V gene: TRBV10-3
D gene: .
J gene: TRBJ2-5

CDR3 protein: CASSQANIQYF
CDR3 DNA: TGTGCCAGCAGCCAAGCCAACATTCAGTACTTC
clone size: .
V gene: TRBV14
D gene: .
J gene: TRBJ2-4

CDR3 protein: CASSQDVGAKVIYGYTF
CDR3 DNA: TGCGCCAGCAGCCAAGATGTCGGCGCAAAGGTGATCTATGGCTACACCTTC
clone size: .
V gene: TRBV4-1
D gene: .
J gene: TRBJ1-2

CDR3 protein: CASSREGVRWEQFF
CDR3 DNA: TGTGCCAGCAGCAGGGAAGGGGTCCGTTGGGAGCAGTTCTTC
clone size: once
V gene: TRBV28
D gene: .
J gene: TRBJ2-1

CDR3 protein: CASSHPLAGLAAGELFF
CDR3 DNA: TGTGCCAGCAGCCACCCCCTCGCCGGACTAGCTGCCGGGGAGCTGTTTTTT
clone size: .
V gene: TRBV4-2
D gene: TRBD2
J gene: TRBJ2-2

CDR3 protein: CASRGQGKNIQYF
CDR3 DNA: TGTGCCAGCAGAGGACAGGGCAAAAACATTCAGTACTTC
clone size: .
V gene: TRBV6-1
D gene: TRBD1
J gene: TRBJ2-4

CDR3 protein: CASSAAPRGQGETQYF
CDR3 DNA: TGCGCCAGCAGCGCAGCCCCACGGGGCCAAGGGGAGACCCAGTACTTC
clone size: once
V gene: TRBV5-1
D gene: .
J gene: TRBJ2-5

CDR3 protein: CASSRGYEQFF
CDR3 DNA: TGTGCCAGCAGTCGGGGCTATGAGCAGTTCTTC
clone size: .
V gene: TRBV6-6
D gene: .
J gene: TRBJ2-1

CDR3 protein: CASSRLAGDNEQYF
CDR3 DNA: TGTGCCAGCTCACGACTAGCGGGAGACAACGAGCAGTACTTC
clone size: few
V gene: TRBV18
D gene: TRBD2
J gene: TRBJ2-7

CDR3 protein: CASSLMGTGDGYTF
CDR3 DNA: TGTGCCAGCAGCTTGATGGGGACAGGCGATGGCTACACCTTC
clone size: .
V gene: TRBV5-6
D gene: TRBD1
J gene: TRBJ1-2